A single T cell receptor beta chain is shown here with its context. The CDR3 has 15 amino acids. J gave up 5 bases and V 5 bases, and 8 bases lay outside the gene matches. Germline V CDR1 and CDR2: SGHTA, FQGNSA. The time point was: newly diagnosed GD, antithyroid drugs for less than 3 months. Following extraction of RNA from PBMCs, that RNA was used to make the TCR library. The data belong to a study of regulatory T cells in long-lasting Graves disease. Arm-PCR of CDR3 regions with iRepertoire HTBI primers generated TCR beta libraries. MiXCR was run by TCRdb on the multiplex PCR reads, yielding one entry per CDR3 protein. This table has a few hundred thousand distinct CDR3 sequences, roughly 15% appearing once. These sequences were also reported in another study, on T cells in Graves' hyperthyroidism and ophthalmopathy.

This specimen consisted of peripheral blood mononuclear cells (PBMCs), obtained at new diagnosis, from a patient treated with antithyroid drugs. This receptor was identified in a woman aged 18-29 years with Graves disease. The rearrangement uses TRBV7-2 and TRBJ1-5; TRBD1 matches at 8 bases. The CDR3 nucleotides are TGTGCCAGCAGCCCCGGGACAGGCGTCGATCAGCCCCAGCATTTT. Protein: CASSPGTGVDQPQHF.